What follows is one TCR beta chain and its context. Antigen: not known. Unique molecular identifiers were incorporated into the prepared TCRbeta library. MiXCR, applied by TCRdb to the PCR reads, yields one record per CDR3 protein. The sample carries 500,000 or so distinct CDR3 sequences, about an eighth recorded once. This entry is derived from a study of T-cell reconstitution after alpha-beta-depleted transplantation in children. Broader study findings: About two months after transplant, alpha-beta T cells reportedly came from several hundred expanded graft clones. Newly produced T cells mostly provided counts and TCRbeta diversity after one year, as hyperexpanded clones declined.

The input for sequencing was PBMCs, mostly from graft donor cells, taken 180 days after TCRalphabeta/CD19-depleted stem cell transplant. This sequence was found in a female patient between 2 and 10 years old who had a stem cell transplant for aplastic anemia, so the T cells may come from the graft donor.

The CDR3 sequence: CASSFTGGAYNEQFF. The CDR3 bases are TGTGCCAGCAGCTTTACCGGAGGGGCCTACAATGAGCAGTTCTTC. The chain uses TRBV7-2 and TRBJ2-1; D might be TRBD2 (6 bases). The CDR3 extends over 15 amino acids. Trimming pared 3 bases from V and 2 bases from J, leaving 11 bases between. CDR1 and CDR2 (germline): SGHTA, FQGNSA.